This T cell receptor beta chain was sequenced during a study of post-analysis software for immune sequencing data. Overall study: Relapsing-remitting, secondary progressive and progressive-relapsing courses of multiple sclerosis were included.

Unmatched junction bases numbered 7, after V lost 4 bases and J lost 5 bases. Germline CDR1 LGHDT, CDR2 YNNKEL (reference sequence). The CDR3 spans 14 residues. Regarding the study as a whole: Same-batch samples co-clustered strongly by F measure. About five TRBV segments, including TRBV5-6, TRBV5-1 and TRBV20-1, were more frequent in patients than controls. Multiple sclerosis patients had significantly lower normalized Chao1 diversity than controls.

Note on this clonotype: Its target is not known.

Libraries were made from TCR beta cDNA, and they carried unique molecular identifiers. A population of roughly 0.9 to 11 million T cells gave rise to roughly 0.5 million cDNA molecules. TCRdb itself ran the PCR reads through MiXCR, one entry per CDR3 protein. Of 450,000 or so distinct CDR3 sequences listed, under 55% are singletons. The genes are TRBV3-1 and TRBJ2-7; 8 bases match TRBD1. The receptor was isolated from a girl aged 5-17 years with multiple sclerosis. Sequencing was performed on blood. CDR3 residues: CASSPRTGSNEQYF. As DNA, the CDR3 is TGTGCCAGCAGCCCCCGGACAGGGAGCAACGAGCAGTACTTC.